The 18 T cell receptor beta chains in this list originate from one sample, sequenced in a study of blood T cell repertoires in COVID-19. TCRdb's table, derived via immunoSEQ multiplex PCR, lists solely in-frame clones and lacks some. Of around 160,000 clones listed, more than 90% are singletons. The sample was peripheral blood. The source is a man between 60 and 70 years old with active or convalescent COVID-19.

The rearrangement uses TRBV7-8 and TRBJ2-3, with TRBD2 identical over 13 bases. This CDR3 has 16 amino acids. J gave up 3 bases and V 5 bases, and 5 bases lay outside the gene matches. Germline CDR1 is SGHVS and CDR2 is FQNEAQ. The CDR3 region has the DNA TGTGCCAGCAGCCCGGGACTAGCGGGGATTACAGATACGCAGTATTTT. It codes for CASSPGLAGITDTQYF.

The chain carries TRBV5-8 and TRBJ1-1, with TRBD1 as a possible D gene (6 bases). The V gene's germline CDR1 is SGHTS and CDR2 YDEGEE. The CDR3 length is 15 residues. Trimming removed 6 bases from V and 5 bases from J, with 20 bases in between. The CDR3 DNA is TGTGCCAGCACGCCTGCAGGGGTCGATCGGACTGAAGCTTTCTTT. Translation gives CASTPAGVDRTEAFF.

The CDR3 sequence is CAWSVGGTSSGYTF. The CDR3 DNA follows: TGTGCCTGGAGTGTAGGGGGTACATCGAGTGGCTACACCTTC. The chain couples TRBV30 to TRBJ1-2; D may be TRBD1 (6 bases). There are 14 residues in the CDR3. The V end was cut by 0 bases, the J end by 7 bases, with 15 bases between. Germline CDR1 reads GTSNPN; CDR2 reads SVGIG (reference sequence). Variable domain in full (rest from reference TRBV30 and TRBJ1-2): SQTIHQWPATLVQPVGSPLSLECTVEGTSNPNLYWYRQAAGRGLQLLFYSVGIGQISSEVPQNLSASRPQDRQFILSSKKLLLSDSGFYLCAWSVGGTSSGYTFGSGTRLTVV.

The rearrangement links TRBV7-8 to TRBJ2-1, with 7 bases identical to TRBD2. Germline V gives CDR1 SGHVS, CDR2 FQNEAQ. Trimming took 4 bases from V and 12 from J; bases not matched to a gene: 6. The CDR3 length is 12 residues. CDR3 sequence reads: CASSSGRETQFF. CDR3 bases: TGTGCCAGCAGCTCAGGGCGGGAGACGCAGTTCTTC.

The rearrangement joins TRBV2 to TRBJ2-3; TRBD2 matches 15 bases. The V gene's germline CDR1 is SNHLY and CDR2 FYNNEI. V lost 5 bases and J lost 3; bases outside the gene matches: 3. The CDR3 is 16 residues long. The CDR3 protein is CASSSGTSGRTDTQYF. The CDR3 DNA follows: TGTGCCAGCAGTTCCGGGACTAGCGGGAGGACAGATACGCAGTATTTT.

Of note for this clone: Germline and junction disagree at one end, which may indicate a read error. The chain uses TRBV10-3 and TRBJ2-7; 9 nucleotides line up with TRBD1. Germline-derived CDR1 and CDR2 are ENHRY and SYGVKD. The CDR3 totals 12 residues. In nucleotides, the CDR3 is TGTGCCCTCAGCACAGGGGGCGGCGAGCAGTACTTC. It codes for CALSTGGGEQYF.

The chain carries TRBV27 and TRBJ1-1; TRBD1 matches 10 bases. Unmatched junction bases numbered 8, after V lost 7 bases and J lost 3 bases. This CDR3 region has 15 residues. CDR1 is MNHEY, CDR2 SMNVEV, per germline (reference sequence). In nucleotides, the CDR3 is TGTGCCAGCATTACCCGGACAGGGGGACACACTGAAGCTTTCTTT. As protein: CASITRTGGHTEAFF.

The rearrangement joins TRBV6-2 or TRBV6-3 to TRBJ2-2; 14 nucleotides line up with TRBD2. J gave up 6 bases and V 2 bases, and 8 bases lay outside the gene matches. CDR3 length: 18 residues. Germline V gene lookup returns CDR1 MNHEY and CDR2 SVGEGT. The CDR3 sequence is CASSYVRTSGRSSGELFF. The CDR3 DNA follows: TGTGCCAGCAGTTACGTCCGGACTAGCGGGAGGAGTTCCGGGGAGCTGTTTTTT.

The CDR3 sequence: CASSFLQTSGSTDTQYF. The CDR3 bases are TGTGCCAGCAGCTTCCTTCAGACTAGCGGGAGCACAGATACGCAGTATTTT. The chain carries TRBV3-1 (or the pseudogene TRBV3-2) and TRBJ2-3; 10 nucleotides agree with TRBD2. CDR3 length: 17 amino acids. The V gene's germline CDR1 is LGHDT and CDR2 YNNKEL (reference sequence). V dropped 5 bases and J dropped 0; count of bases not matched to a gene: 8.

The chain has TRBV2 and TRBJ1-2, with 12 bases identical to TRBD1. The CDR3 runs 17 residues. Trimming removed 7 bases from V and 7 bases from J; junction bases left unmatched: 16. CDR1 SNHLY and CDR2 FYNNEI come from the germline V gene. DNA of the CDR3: TGTGCCAGCACCAGAACCGGGACAGGGGGCATGCGGCGTGGCTACACCTTC. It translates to CASTRTGTGGMRRGYTF.

CDR3 nucleotides: TGTGCCAGCAGTTACCAGGCTCTTAGGGGTGGCTACACCTTC. Encoded protein: CASSYQALRGGYTF. The chain carries TRBV6-5 and TRBJ1-2; weak D call: TRBD1 (5 bases). V lost 2 bases, J lost 7 bases, and 14 bases lay in between. The CDR3 extends over 14 amino acids. Germline V lookup: CDR1 MNHEY, CDR2 SVGAGI.

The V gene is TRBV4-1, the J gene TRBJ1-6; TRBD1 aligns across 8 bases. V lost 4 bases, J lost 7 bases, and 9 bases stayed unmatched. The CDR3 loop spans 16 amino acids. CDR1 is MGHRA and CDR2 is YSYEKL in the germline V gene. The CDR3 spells CASSLWPGQENSPLHF. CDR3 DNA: TGCGCCAGCAGCCTATGGCCGGGACAGGAAAATTCACCCCTCCACTTT.

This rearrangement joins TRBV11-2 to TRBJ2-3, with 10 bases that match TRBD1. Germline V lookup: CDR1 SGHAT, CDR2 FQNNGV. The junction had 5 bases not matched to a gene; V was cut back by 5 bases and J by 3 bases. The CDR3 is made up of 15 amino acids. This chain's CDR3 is CASSRGQGLTDTQYF. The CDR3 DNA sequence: TGTGCCAGCAGCCGGGGACAGGGGTTAACAGATACGCAGTATTTT.

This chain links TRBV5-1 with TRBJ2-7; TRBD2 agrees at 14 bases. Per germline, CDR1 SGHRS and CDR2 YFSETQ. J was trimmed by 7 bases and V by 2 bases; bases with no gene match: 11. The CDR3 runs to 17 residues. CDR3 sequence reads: CASSFGTSGSVRREQYF. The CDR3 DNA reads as TGCGCCAGCAGCTTCGGGACTAGCGGGAGCGTCCGGCGGGAGCAGTACTTC.

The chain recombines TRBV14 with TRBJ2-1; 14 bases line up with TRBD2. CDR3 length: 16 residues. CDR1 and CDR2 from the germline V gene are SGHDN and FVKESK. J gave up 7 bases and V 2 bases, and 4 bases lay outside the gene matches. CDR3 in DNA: TGTGCCAGCAGCCAATTGGGACTAGCGGGGGATAATGAGCAGTTCTTC. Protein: CASSQLGLAGDNEQFF.

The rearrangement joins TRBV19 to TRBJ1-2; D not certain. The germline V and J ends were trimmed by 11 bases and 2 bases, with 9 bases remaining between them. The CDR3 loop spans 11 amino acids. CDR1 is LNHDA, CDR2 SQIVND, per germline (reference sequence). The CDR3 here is CAVSGNYGYTF. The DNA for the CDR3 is TGTGCCGTGTCGGGGAACTATGGCTACACCTTC.

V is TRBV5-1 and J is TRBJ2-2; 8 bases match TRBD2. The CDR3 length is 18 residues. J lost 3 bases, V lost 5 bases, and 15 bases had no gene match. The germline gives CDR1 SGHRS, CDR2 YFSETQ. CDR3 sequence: CASRDSPVGGGHTGELFF. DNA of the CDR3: TGCGCCAGCAGGGACAGCCCGGTCGGGGGGGGCCACACCGGGGAGCTGTTTTTT.

This CDR3 is CSVEVGAGYTF. The DNA for the CDR3 is TGCAGCGTTGAAGTAGGGGCTGGCTACACCTTC. This sequence joins TRBV29-1 and TRBJ1-2; TRBD1 is a possible D gene (5 bases). The CDR3 is made up of 11 amino acids. Germline CDR1 and CDR2: SQVTM and ANQGSEA. V was shortened by 1 base and J by 7 bases, with 7 bases between the two germline ends.